This entry concerns a single T cell receptor beta chain. Its antigen is unidentified. This sample also contains other DNA sequences that code for the same CDR3. Clones were read by immunoSEQ multiplex PCR, and TCRdb kept only the in-frame ones, dropping some. The sample lists approximately 2,000,000 clones, around 95% occurring once. Naive CD8 isolation took CD45RO-negative cells positively selected for CCR7 and excluded terminally differentiated effector memory CD45RA+ cells. The sample belongs to a study of shared clonotypes between healthy human individuals. CDR3 length: 13 residues. V was cut by 3 bases and J by 4 bases, with 7 bases left in between. In germline, CDR1 is LNHDA, CDR2 SQIVND (reference sequence). Study-wide results and caveats: Tissues were not sampled, only blood, and their repertoires likely differ.

The source material was naive CD8+ T cells from PBMCs. The receptor was derived from a man in his late teens or twenties in good health. Some clones in this sample may be carry-over from other donors' samples. The V call is TRBV19, the J call TRBJ1-5, with TRBD1 as a possible D gene (5 bases). CDR3 amino acids: CASSIGGNQPQHF. CDR3 nucleotide sequence: TGTGCCAGTAGTATTGGGGGGAATCAGCCCCAGCATTTT.